This TCR beta chain was obtained from a study of blood T cell repertoires in COVID-19 (TCRdb year 2020). Background for the entire study: Collaborator samples came from the United States, Italy and Spain and covered acute and convalescent phases of COVID-19. The prospective study material was composed of cDNA or gDNA derived from T cells, B-cell-depleted T cells, or PBMCs. Subjects who had been exposed to COVID-19, were actively infected with it, or had recovered from it provided the deeply sampled blood TCRbeta repertoires that made up the dataset. The repertoires were made available in a free public database intended to serve as a resource for research on the immune response to SARS-CoV-2. The samples were drawn from two sources: the first 160 participants of the ongoing ImmuneRACE study, and some 1,300 subjects contributed by 6 global collaborators. A de-identified subject ID, COVID-19 status, age in years and sex were almost always included in the sample metadata. Where available, HLA class I and class II types were obtained from metadata supplied by the sample provider rather than from assay-based typing. Beyond this particular receptor, the publication reports: The quantity of clinical and demographic metadata differed by source and by participant and was supplied without curation.

In the prospective study, participants were 18 to 89 years old, resided in about two dozen geographic areas of the United States, and were enrolled through a virtual design. In the prospective study, participants were assigned to cohorts based on the clinical history participants reported in a screening survey and a study questionnaire. For ImmuneRACE Cohort 3, a participant was defined as recovered based on two consecutive negative NP/OP PCR tests, clearance by a healthcare professional, or resolution of symptoms. In the prospective study, whole blood, serum and a nasopharyngeal or oropharyngeal swab were collected from each participant by mobile phlebotomists. Additional blood draws and questionnaires over an approximately two-month period could optionally be provided by prospective study participants. Prospective study blood samples were shipped either frozen or at room temperature before DNA extraction.

In this sample, this clone turned up a few times. Which antigen it targets is not known. No much larger clonotype is one base removed from it; base qualities were not supplied. TCRbeta CDR3 regions were amplified from genomic DNA by means of the immunoSEQ Assay, a bias-controlled multiplex PCR. The paper's processing steps were these. Nucleated cell counts per sample were estimated from amplification of reference gene primers within the assay. To quantify the absolute abundance of each unique TCRbeta CDR3 rearrangement, sequence reads were collapsed and filtered. For each sample, productive Simpson clonality was calculated as the square root of Simpson's diversity index over productive rearrangements. The table comes from immuneACCESS by way of TCRdb, which keeps in-frame sequences with V and J called. Part of the clones is missing from these tables; in studies checked, under half for an unresolved V gene and the rest for unknown reasons. That table is the source of V, J and clone size, and D and trimming were worked out from the DNA. This sample lists roughly 170,000 clones; approximately 87% were detected once. Jointly, the top ten make up nearly 4.5% of the sample.

Taken from the germline V gene, the CDR1 and CDR2 loops are SGHDT and YYEEEE. The CDR3 measures 15 amino acids from cysteine to phenylalanine. Solely the CDR3 DNA is kept, with 45 bases framed from the first base. V sheds 6 bases and J sheds 0 bases, leaving 15 bases between their ends. The chain employs TRBV5-6 and TRBJ1-1; D gene: possibly TRBD1, on 6 matching bases. Source material: PBMCs or T cells enriched from blood (not recorded which). This TCR came from a woman aged 45-60 years who had recovered from COVID-19. The sequenced DNA is TGTGCCAGCACCCCAGTCAGGGGCCTGAACACTGAAGCTTTCTTT. This codes for CASTPVRGLNTEAFF.